Sequencing of this TCR beta chain was carried out in a study of tumor-infiltrating lymphocytes in primary liver carcinoma. Study-wide background: The number of productive TCRbeta reads per sample ranged from roughly 3.65 to 7.5 million and was similar across tissue types.

This clonotype was seen more than once but under ten times. In addition to blood RNA drawn from unsorted whole blood, germline DNA was extracted. Germline CDR1 reads GTSNPN; CDR2 reads SVGIG (reference sequence). CDR3 length: 12 amino acids. V was trimmed by 5 bases and J by 7 bases, leaving 12 bases between them. Total RNA (approximately 450 ng) served as template for TCR beta cDNA synthesis primed by a constant-region primer. It was through three nested multiplex PCR rounds of slightly modified ARM-PCR that TCR beta libraries arose. A C-beta reverse primer and TRBV1-TRBV30 forward primers served in each of the first two PCR rounds, at ten to eleven cycles apiece. TCRdb used MiXCR to reprocess the multiplex PCR reads, holding one entry per CDR3 protein. The data show about 320,000 distinct CDR3 sequences, more than 55% seen once.

Sequencing used peripheral blood. The sequence was obtained from a woman in her 30s with primary liver carcinoma and hepatitis B virus infection. The rearrangement uses TRBV30 and TRBJ1-5; perhaps TRBD1 as D (5 bases). The CDR3 bases are TGTGCCTGGGGGCAGGGTCGACAGCCCCAGCATTTT. It yields the protein CAWGQGRQPQHF.